This passage covers 26 T cell receptor beta chains from one sample sequenced in a study of cytomegalovirus exposure and HLA in healthy donors. 60 Vbeta and 13 Jbeta primers were used in PCR. Here immunoSEQ multiplex PCR was the method, and the copy in TCRdb shows in-frame clones only, minus some. This table holds more than 90,000 clones, roughly three quarters found once. The sequenced sample was PBMCs. These receptors came from a woman in her fifties or sixties in good health and CMV-seronegative.

This sequence joins TRBV18 and TRBJ1-4, with 7 positions matching TRBD1. The CDR3 runs 15 residues. Germline-derived CDR1 and CDR2 are KGHSH and LQKENI. Trimming took 4 bases from V and 2 from J; bases not matched to a gene: 4. The CDR3 bases are TGTGCCAGCTCACTCGACAGGGTGACTAATGAAAAACTGTTTTTT. This translates into CASSLDRVTNEKLFF. The full variable domain, rest sourced from reference TRBV18 and TRBJ1-4, is NAGVMQNPRHLVRRRGQEARLRCSPMKGHSHVYWYRQLPEEGLKFMVYLQKENIIDESGMPKERFSAEFPKEGPSILRIQQVVRGDSAAYFCASSLDRVTNEKLFFGSGTQLSVL.

The chain recombines TRBV4-3 with TRBJ2-3; D may be TRBD1 (5 bases). The CDR3 is 14 residues long. V was trimmed by 1 base and J by 6 bases, leaving 11 bases between them. Germline loops: CDR1 LGHNA, CDR2 YSLEER. CDR3 sequence reads: CASSQAGSLDTQYF. In DNA, the CDR3 is TGCGCCAGCAGCCAAGCAGGGTCTCTCGATACGCAGTATTTT.

The chain employs TRBV6-5 and TRBJ2-7, with 7 bases aligning to TRBD1. Trimming took 6 bases from V and 4 from J; bases not matched to a gene: 3. Germline V gene data show CDR1 as MNHEY and CDR2 as SVGAGI. The CDR3 length is 12 residues. CDR3 sequence: CASRNRGYEQYF. Written as DNA, the CDR3 is TGTGCCAGCAGAAACAGGGGTTACGAGCAGTACTTC.

This clone was seen more than once but under ten times. The CDR3 protein is CASSLAPGERTQETQYF. CDR3 DNA: TGCGCCAGCAGCTTGGCCCCCGGGGAGCGGACTCAAGAGACCCAGTACTTC. V usage is TRBV5-1 and J usage is TRBJ2-5; tentatively, D is TRBD2 (5 bases). Germline CDR1 and CDR2: SGHRS and YFSETQ. The V end was cut by 0 bases, the J end by 2 bases, with 17 bases between. The CDR3 is made up of 17 amino acids. The full variable domain, in which reference TRBV5-1 and TRBJ2-5 provide the parts outside the CDR3, is KAGVTQTPRYLIKTRGQQVTLSCSPISGHRSVSWYQQTPGQGLQFLFEYFSETQRNKGNFPGRFSGRQFSNSRSEMNVSTLELGDSALYLCASSLAPGERTQETQYFGPGTRLLVL.

This clone was recorded only once. V is TRBV29-1 and J is TRBJ2-7, with TRBD1 matching over 9 bases. With 5 bases clipped from V and 2 bases from J, the junction kept 4 bases outside the gene matches. The CDR3 length is 13 residues. Germline CDR1 is SQVTM and CDR2 is ANQGSEA. The CDR3 reads CSVRGTGTYEQYF. The CDR3 region has the DNA TGCAGCGTTCGGGGGACAGGGACCTACGAGCAGTACTTC.

The chain carries TRBV6-1 and TRBJ1-1; D is unclear. CDR3 size: 13 residues. Trimming removed 4 bases at V and 6 bases at J, with 12 bases between. In germline, CDR1 is MNHNS, CDR2 SASEGT. The CDR3 loop is CASSGQGGAEAFF. CDR3 nucleotides: TGTGCCAGCAGTGGCCAAGGAGGAGCTGAAGCTTTCTTT.

The rearrangement links TRBV6-5 to TRBJ2-7; D is ambiguous. CDR1 is MNHEY, CDR2 SVGAGI, per germline. This CDR3 comprises 14 residues. V lost 6 bases and J 1 base, leaving 13 bases between the germline ends. Here the CDR3 reads CASRTSSLSYEQYF. Written as DNA, the CDR3 is TGTGCCAGCAGAACCTCGAGCTTGTCCTACGAGCAGTACTTC.

The V call is TRBV7-2, the J call TRBJ1-2; TRBD1 is a possible D gene (6 bases). This CDR3 region has 15 residues. Germline CDR1 SGHTA, CDR2 FQGNSA. V lost 0 bases to trimming and J lost 5 bases, with 13 bases between them. CDR3 in DNA: TGTGCCAGCAGCTTAGCGCTACAGGGAGGGTATGGCTACACCTTC. Translation: CASSLALQGGYGYTF.

The J gene is TRBJ1-2, the V gene TRBV5-6; no definite D call. Germline V lookup: CDR1 SGHDT, CDR2 YYEEEE. V lost 2 bases, J lost 8 bases, and 16 bases lay in between. The CDR3 consists of 14 residues. The CDR3 is CASSFVGVLGGYTF. The CDR3 DNA is TGTGCCAGCAGCTTTGTCGGGGTGCTGGGGGGCTACACCTTC.

The chain uses TRBV6-5 and TRBJ2-4; TRBD2 is a possible D gene (6 bases). This CDR3 has 15 amino acids. The V end was cut by 2 bases, the J end by 3 bases, with 11 bases between. Per the germline V gene, CDR1 is MNHEY and CDR2 is SVGAGI. The CDR3 coding sequence is TGTGCCAGCAGTTACACGCAGGGACTCAAAAACATTCAGTACTTC. Its protein product is CASSYTQGLKNIQYF.

The chain joins TRBV2 to TRBJ1-1, with D unclear. Trimming cost V 7 bases and J 4 bases, with 10 bases left between them. CDR1 is SNHLY, CDR2 FYNNEI, per germline. The CDR3 has 12 residues. The CDR3 reads CASTGDGTEAFF. DNA for the CDR3: TGTGCCAGCACGGGAGACGGCACTGAAGCTTTCTTT. Full variable domain (rest looked up from reference TRBV2 and TRBJ1-1): EPEVTQTPSHQVTQMGQEVILRCVPISNHLYFYWYRQILGQKVEFLVSFYNNEISEKSEIFDDQFSVERPDGSNFTLKIRSTKLEDSAMYFCASTGDGTEAFFGQGTRLTVV.

DNA for the CDR3: TGTGCCAGCAGCTTAGGAGGAGCGGGGGGAACCACAGATACGCAGTATTTT. As protein: CASSLGGAGGTTDTQYF. The gene calls are TRBV13 and TRBJ2-3; 9 bases align to TRBD2. This CDR3 spans 17 amino acids. Germline-derived CDR1 and CDR2 are PRHDT and FYEKMQ (reference sequence). J was trimmed by 2 bases and V by 0 bases; bases with no gene match: 6.

This clone has a handful of counts. This chain uses TRBV9 with TRBJ2-2; D is ambiguous. The ends were cut back, 8 bases at V and 1 base at J, with 9 bases in the middle. Germline V CDR1 and CDR2: SGDLS, YYNGEE. The CDR3 length is 13 residues. The CDR3 loop is CASLGGNTGELFF. CDR3 coding DNA: TGTGCCAGTCTAGGCGGGAACACCGGGGAGCTGTTTTTT.

This clone was picked up one time. V gene TRBV7-8 combines with J gene TRBJ2-6; D not resolved. V was clipped by 7 bases and J by 0 bases, with 10 bases between them. The CDR3 is 15 residues long. CDR1 is SGHVS, CDR2 FQNEAQ, per germline. The CDR3 nucleotides read TGTGCCAGCACCCGACAAAACTCTGGGGCCAACGTCCTGACTTTC. As protein: CASTRQNSGANVLTF.

This chain connects TRBV15 to TRBJ1-5; D is possibly TRBD1 (5 bases). V was clipped by 4 bases and J by 1 base, with 14 bases between them. CDR1 LNHNV and CDR2 YYDKDF come from the germline V gene (reference sequence). There are 16 residues in the CDR3. CDR3 residues: CATSTGESGSNQPQHF. CDR3 bases: TGTGCCACCAGCACGGGGGAAAGTGGGAGCAATCAGCCCCAGCATTTT. The full variable domain, in which reference TRBV15 and TRBJ1-5 provide the parts outside the CDR3, is DAMVIQNPRYQVTQFGKPVTLSCSQTLNHNVMYWYQQKSSQAPKLLFHYYDKDFNNEADTPDNFQSRRPNTSFCFLDIRSPGLGDTAMYLCATSTGESGSNQPQHFGDGTRLSIL.

The J gene is TRBJ2-2, the V gene TRBV13; a possible D gene is TRBD1 (5 bases). Germline lookup yields CDR1 PRHDT and CDR2 FYEKMQ (reference sequence). The CDR3 is 17 amino acids. Trimming left V 0 bases short and J 2 bases short, with 13 bases between. CDR3 region: CASSLGPAGFNTGELFF. The CDR3 DNA is TGTGCCAGCAGCTTAGGCCCGGCAGGGTTCAACACCGGGGAGCTGTTTTTT. Complete variable domain (other parts from reference TRBV13 and TRBJ2-2): AAGVIQSPRHLIKEKRETATLKCYPIPRHDTVYWYQQGPGQDPQFLISFYEKMQSDKGSIPDRFSAQQFSDYHSELNMSSLELGDSALYFCASSLGPAGFNTGELFFGEGSRLTVL.

V and J are TRBV5-4 and TRBJ1-3, with 9 bases aligning to TRBD1. CDR3 length: 17 residues. Trimming at V came to 4 bases and at J to 4 bases, leaving 12 bases not matched to a gene. Per the germline V gene, CDR1 is SGHNT and CDR2 is YYREEE (reference sequence). The CDR3 nucleotides are TGTGCCAGCAGCCCAACACCCGGGACAGGGCTCGGAAACACCATATATTTT. Translated: CASSPTPGTGLGNTIYF.

V is TRBV6-5 and J is TRBJ2-7; TRBD1 is a possible D gene (6 bases). CDR1 and CDR2 from the germline V gene are MNHEY and SVGAGI. The CDR3 extends over 14 amino acids. Trimming took 6 bases from V and 0 from J, leaving 12 bases between them. The CDR3 DNA reads TGTGCCAGCAGCATCCGGGACAACTCCTACGAGCAGTACTTC. It is translated as CASSIRDNSYEQYF.

The rearrangement uses TRBV5-1 and TRBJ1-1; 7 bases are a match to TRBD1. The CDR3 is 14 residues long. Per the germline V gene, CDR1 is SGHRS and CDR2 is YFSETQ. V was pared by 4 bases and J by 1 base, with 4 bases of the junction left unmatched. The CDR3 nucleotides are TGCGCCAGCAGCCCGGGACAGCCGAACACTGAAGCTTTCTTT. Translating gives CASSPGQPNTEAFF.

The table lists this clone with a few counts. V is TRBV28 and J is TRBJ2-7, with 7 positions matching TRBD1. The CDR3 is 14 residues long. Germline V gives CDR1 MDHEN, CDR2 SYDVKM. Unmatched junction bases numbered 4, after V lost 1 base and J lost 4 bases. CDR3 protein: CASSLLGTVYEQYF. The CDR3 nucleotides read TGTGCCAGCAGTTTATTGGGGACAGTGTACGAGCAGTACTTC.

The V and J genes are TRBV2 and TRBJ1-5, with 9 bases aligning to TRBD1. The CDR3 totals 16 residues. Germline CDR1 SNHLY, CDR2 FYNNEI. Trimming took 4 bases from V and 2 from J; bases not matched to a gene: 6. The CDR3 here is CASSAQGASGNQPQHF. In nucleotides, the CDR3 is TGTGCCAGCAGTGCACAGGGGGCGTCTGGCAATCAGCCCCAGCATTTT. The whole variable domain, remainder taken from reference TRBV2 and TRBJ1-5, is EPEVTQTPSHQVTQMGQEVILRCVPISNHLYFYWYRQILGQKVEFLVSFYNNEISEKSEIFDDQFSVERPDGSNFTLKIRSTKLEDSAMYFCASSAQGASGNQPQHFGDGTRLSIL.

Here the CDR3 DNA reads TGCGCCAGCAGCAAGAATGGGGGCCCCAGCGAGCAGTACTTC. Protein: CASSKNGGPSEQYF. V and J are TRBV4-3 and TRBJ2-7; D might be TRBD1 (6 bases). The V gene's germline CDR1 is LGHNA and CDR2 YSLEER. The V end lost 5 bases, the J end lost 6 bases, and 17 bases lay between the germline ends. This CDR3 is built from 14 residues.

This chain links TRBV19 with TRBJ1-1, with TRBD1 as a possible D gene (6 bases). V lost 5 bases to trimming and J lost 3 bases, with 19 bases between them. CDR3 length: 16 amino acids. Looked up from germline, CDR1 is LNHDA and CDR2 is SQIVND (reference sequence). The CDR3 spells CASSARTVEVHTEAFF. The CDR3, as DNA: TGTGCCAGTAGTGCCCGGACAGTTGAAGTGCACACTGAAGCTTTCTTT.

This clone was seen a few times. The gene calls are TRBV29-1 and TRBJ1-1; maybe TRBD1 (6 bases). Per germline, CDR1 SQVTM and CDR2 ANQGSEA. CDR3 length: 12 amino acids. Trimming removed 5 bases from V and 5 bases from J, with 12 bases in between. The CDR3 reads CSVMGGLTEAFF. The DNA for the CDR3 is TGCAGCGTTATGGGGGGGCTTACTGAAGCTTTCTTT.

The chain carries TRBV7-2 and TRBJ1-2, with D unclear. Germline CDR1 and CDR2: SGHTA and FQGNSA. This CDR3 contains 16 residues. The V end lost 0 bases, the J end lost 5 bases, and 16 bases lay between the germline ends. The CDR3 here is CASSLAEAAFTYGYTF. The DNA for the CDR3 is TGTGCCAGCAGCTTAGCCGAGGCAGCTTTCACTTATGGCTACACCTTC.

This chain joins TRBV21-1 and TRBJ1-1; the tabulated D call, TRBD1, remains unverified against the DNA. TRBV21-1 is marked as a pseudogene. This CDR3 comprises 15 residues. This chain's CDR3 is CASSPIRDRELEAFF. CDR3 DNA: TGTGCCAGCAGCCCTATACGGGACAGGGAGTTGGAAGCTTTCTTT.